The 27 T cell receptor beta chains below come from one sample, sequenced in a study of blood T cell repertoires in COVID-19. Assay used: immunoSEQ multiplex PCR; TCRdb lists only in-frame clones, some missing. Of tens of thousands of clones in the sample, approximately 90% were seen once. The source material was peripheral blood. These receptors were collected from a man in his 60s with acute or convalescent COVID-19.

The chain couples TRBV10-2 to TRBJ1-4, with 8 bases identical to TRBD1. The V segment lost 6 bases and the J segment 2 bases; nucleotides outside the gene matches: 5. The germline CDR1 and CDR2 sequences are WSHSY and SAAADI. The CDR3 contains 15 residues. CDR3 DNA: TGCGCCAGCAGGCGGACAGGGTCCACTAATGAAAAACTGTTTTTT. Its translation is CASRRTGSTNEKLFF.

The chain links TRBV18 to TRBJ1-1; unclear D gene. CDR1 and CDR2 from the germline V gene are KGHSH and LQKENI. V gave up 3 bases and J gave up 1 base, with 9 bases separating them. The CDR3 has 14 residues. CDR3 in DNA: TGTGCCAGCTCACCCTCCAGGTCGAACACTGAAGCTTTCTTT. It translates to CASSPSRSNTEAFF.

V gene TRBV7-9 combines with J gene TRBJ1-2, with a weak D call TRBD1 (5 bases). CDR3 length: 14 amino acids. The germline gives CDR1 SEHNR, CDR2 FQNEAQ (reference sequence). V lost 1 base to trimming and J lost 7 bases, with 13 bases between them. CDR3 sequence (DNA): TGTGCCAGCAGCTTAGAATCAGGGATGACTGGCTACACCTTC. This encodes CASSLESGMTGYTF.

This clone appeared a single time. This sequence joins TRBV2 and TRBJ1-4, with no clear D. Germline CDR1 is SNHLY and CDR2 is FYNNEI. Trimming removed 7 bases from V and 0 bases from J, with 12 bases in between. This CDR3 is 15 amino acids long. CDR3 sequence reads: CASIRTGATNEKLFF. The CDR3 region has the DNA TGTGCCAGCATCCGTACCGGGGCAACTAATGAAAAACTGTTTTTT.

In DNA form, the CDR3 reads TGTGCCAGCAGTTACGGGATAGCGGGGGCCGGGGAGCTGTTTTTT. This encodes CASSYGIAGAGELFF. The chain is built from TRBV6-5 and TRBJ2-2; 9 bases fit TRBD2. The germline gives CDR1 MNHEY, CDR2 SVGAGI. CDR3 length: 15 residues. Trimming took 2 bases from V and 6 from J; bases not matched to a gene: 4.

This clone came up once. The chain joins TRBV7-9 to TRBJ1-1; no clear D gene. This CDR3 region has 15 residues. V was shortened by 2 bases and J by 1 base, with 11 bases between the two germline ends. CDR1 SEHNR and CDR2 FQNEAQ come from the germline V gene (reference sequence). The CDR3 sequence: CASSLRESPNTEAFF. The CDR3 DNA reads TGTGCCAGCAGCTTAAGGGAGAGCCCGAACACTGAAGCTTTCTTT.

V and J are TRBV28 and TRBJ2-7, with D perhaps TRBD1 (5 bases). CDR3 size: 14 residues. From germline, CDR1 is MDHEN and CDR2 SYDVKM. V lost 3 bases and J lost 1, with 10 bases in between. The CDR3 DNA reads TGTGCCAGCAGTTTTGGTAGGGGTTCCTACGAGCAGTACTTC. It codes for CASSFGRGSYEQYF.

The chain has TRBV29-1 and TRBJ1-1, with D perhaps matching TRBD1 (6 bases). The CDR3 is 15 residues long. Trimming removed 5 bases at V and 5 bases at J, with 21 bases between. Germline V gene sequence: CDR1 SQVTM, CDR2 ANQGSEA. The CDR3 here is CSVTPVGGAGTEAFF. CDR3 DNA: TGCAGCGTTACCCCGGTGGGGGGGGCGGGTACTGAAGCTTTCTTT.

This sequence joins TRBV7-2 and TRBJ2-6; D is undetermined. This CDR3 is built from 16 residues. Trimming removed 3 bases from V and 3 bases from J, with 12 bases in between. CDR1 and CDR2 from the germline V gene are SGHTA and FQGNSA. The CDR3 is CASSFLSIFGANVLTF. DNA for the CDR3: TGTGCCAGCAGCTTCCTCTCTATTTTTGGGGCCAACGTCCTGACTTTC.

The rearrangement links TRBV6-5 to TRBJ1-5; 11 bases match TRBD1. Germline loops: CDR1 MNHEY, CDR2 SVGAGI. V was clipped by 6 bases and J by 9 bases; unmatched bases: 10. CDR3 length: 15 residues. CDR3 loop: CASRRTGGQDRPQHF. CDR3 sequence (DNA): TGTGCCAGCAGACGGACAGGGGGCCAAGATCGGCCCCAGCATTTT.

This clone was found once. The chain links TRBV6-4 to TRBJ1-2; 8 bases match TRBD1. After removal of 0 bases from V and 0 bases from J, the junction contained 9 bases not matched to a gene. Germline V CDR1 and CDR2: MRHNA, SNTAGT. The CDR3 loop spans 18 amino acids. Here the CDR3 reads CASSDSKQGGMANYGYTF. DNA of the CDR3: TGTGCCAGCAGTGACTCGAAACAGGGGGGAATGGCTAACTATGGCTACACCTTC.

The V and J genes are TRBV10-3 and TRBJ1-1; TRBD1 matches at 8 bases. The CDR3 is made up of 12 amino acids. Per germline, CDR1 ENHRY and CDR2 SYGVKD. V was pared by 11 bases and J by 3 bases, with 5 bases of the junction left unmatched. CDR3 DNA: TGTGCCGTAGGACAGGGTGACACTGAAGCTTTCTTT. Translated, it gives CAVGQGDTEAFF.

CDR3 sequence: CASSPTVDTEAFF. Here the CDR3 DNA reads TGTGCCAGCAGTCCCACAGTGGACACTGAAGCTTTCTTT. The chain uses TRBV2 and TRBJ1-1; D not resolved. Trimming pared 5 bases from V and 3 bases from J, leaving 10 bases between. The CDR3 is 13 amino acids. Germline V lookup: CDR1 SNHLY, CDR2 FYNNEI.

The chain employs TRBV6-5 and TRBJ1-4; TRBD1 might be the D (5 bases). Trimming pared 2 bases from V and 8 bases from J, leaving 15 bases between. The CDR3 is made up of 15 amino acids. From germline, CDR1 is MNHEY and CDR2 SVGAGI. DNA of the CDR3: TGTGCCAGCAGTTACCGGGGGGAAATGGGCGAAAAACTGTTTTTT. This gives the protein CASSYRGEMGEKLFF.

This clone appeared once. The chain uses TRBV19 and TRBJ1-1; a weak D match, TRBD1 (5 bases). The V gene's germline CDR1 is LNHDA and CDR2 SQIVND (reference sequence). This CDR3 contains 17 residues. V was clipped by 2 bases and J by 0 bases, with 16 bases between them. CDR3 amino acids: CASSIIIGGAVNTEAFF. As DNA, the CDR3 is TGTGCCAGTAGTATAATCATCGGAGGGGCTGTGAACACTGAAGCTTTCTTT.

This chain connects TRBV2 to TRBJ2-2; 9 positions match TRBD2. Germline V gene sequence: CDR1 SNHLY, CDR2 FYNNEI. The CDR3 extends over 17 amino acids. V shed 9 bases, J shed 0 bases, and the junction held 11 bases outside the gene matches. The CDR3 region has the DNA TGTGCCAGAACAAGGGGAGCGGGGGGCTCGAACACCGGGGAGCTGTTTTTT. Amino acid sequence: CARTRGAGGSNTGELFF.

The chain combines TRBV6-6 with TRBJ2-2, with TRBD2 identical over 13 bases. The CDR3 runs 17 residues. From germline, CDR1 is MNHNY and CDR2 SVGAGI (reference sequence). Trimming removed 5 bases from V and 7 bases from J; junction bases left unmatched: 10. Here the CDR3 DNA reads TGTGCCAGCAGTCCTAACGGACTAGCGGGGGCGCACGGGGAGCTGTTTTTT. Protein: CASSPNGLAGAHGELFF.

The chain joins TRBV30 to TRBJ1-2; D not certain. Trimming stripped 0 bases from V and 4 bases from J, with 12 bases between. Per germline, CDR1 GTSNPN and CDR2 SVGIG (reference sequence). This CDR3 is 14 amino acids long. CDR3 DNA sequence: TGTGCCTGGAGTGTTATGACTCTTCGCTATGGCTACACCTTC. This sequence encodes CAWSVMTLRYGYTF.

CDR3 loop: CASSTLAWGQETCPYNEQFF. The CDR3 DNA is TGCGCCAGCAGTACCCTCGCATGGGGACAAGAAACTTGTCCCTACAATGAGCAGTTCTTC. The chain is built from TRBV23-1 and TRBJ2-1; D might be TRBD1 (6 bases). TRBV23-1 carries the ORF label, with uncertain function. The CDR3 spans 20 residues. Trimming took 5 bases from V and 2 from J, leaving 28 bases between them.

The chain's CDR3 is CASSYDPGFNQPQHF. DNA of the CDR3: TGTGCCAGCAGTTACGACCCGGGTTTCAATCAGCCCCAGCATTTT. The J gene is TRBJ1-5, the V gene TRBV6-6; D gene unclear. Germline V gives CDR1 MNHNY, CDR2 SVGAGI (reference sequence). The V end was cut by 2 bases, the J end by 3 bases, with 11 bases between. CDR3 size: 15 residues.

V gene TRBV18 combines with J gene TRBJ1-1; TRBD1 matches at 7 bases. CDR3 size: 15 residues. Germline-derived CDR1 and CDR2 are KGHSH and LQKENI. Trimming took 1 base from V and 1 from J; bases not matched to a gene: 3. Here the CDR3 reads CASSPQRTGNTEAFF. As DNA, the CDR3 is TGTGCCAGCTCACCACAGAGGACAGGGAACACTGAAGCTTTCTTT.

The J gene is TRBJ1-4, the V gene TRBV19, with TRBD1 matching over 8 bases. After removal of 8 bases from V and 8 bases from J, the junction contained 7 bases not matched to a gene. The CDR3 is 13 amino acids. The germline V gene has CDR1 LNHDA and CDR2 SQIVND (reference sequence). The CDR3 nucleotides read TGTGCCAGTGGGAGGGACAGGCCGGAAAAACTGTTTTTT. Residues: CASGRDRPEKLFF.

V gene TRBV25-1 combines with J gene TRBJ2-4; 8 bases match TRBD2. The germline gives CDR1 MGHDK, CDR2 SYGVNS. The ends lost 2 bases at V and 0 bases at J; junction bases unmatched: 3. The CDR3 spans 16 residues. The CDR3 DNA is TGTGCCAGCAGTGAAAGTAGCGGGGTAGCCAAAAACATTCAGTACTTC. Its protein product is CASSESSGVAKNIQYF.

The rearrangement joins TRBV9 to TRBJ2-3; D unclear. Germline loops: CDR1 SGDLS, CDR2 YYNGEE. The V end lost 4 bases, the J end lost 0 bases, and 15 bases lay between the germline ends. This CDR3 contains 16 residues. The CDR3 sequence is CASSQVVYSSTDTQYF. Here the CDR3 DNA reads TGTGCCAGCAGCCAGGTGGTTTACTCTAGCACAGATACGCAGTATTTT.

The rearrangement links TRBV7-2 to TRBJ2-1; TRBD2 aligns across 12 bases. The germline CDR1 and CDR2 sequences are SGHTA and FQGNSA. The CDR3 length is 15 residues. V shed 3 bases, J shed 7 bases, and the junction held 4 bases outside the gene matches. The DNA for the CDR3 is TGTGCCAGCAGCTTCAGACTAGCGGGAGATAATGAGCAGTTCTTC. Residues: CASSFRLAGDNEQFF.

The chain has TRBV4-3 and TRBJ2-7; 8 nucleotides line up with TRBD1. This CDR3 spans 13 amino acids. Germline V gene lookup returns CDR1 LGHNA and CDR2 YSLEER. V lost 4 bases to trimming and J lost 5 bases; unmatched junction nucleotides: 4. The CDR3 DNA follows: TGCGCCAGCAGCCCGGACAGGGACCACGAGCAGTACTTC. This sequence encodes CASSPDRDHEQYF.

The chain employs TRBV2 and TRBJ1-1; D remains ambiguous. CDR3 length equals 11 residues. CDR1 and CDR2 from the germline V gene are SNHLY and FYNNEI. Trimming stripped 5 bases from V and 7 bases from J, with 8 bases between. The CDR3 sequence: CASSKTVEAFF. As DNA, the CDR3 is TGTGCCAGCAGTAAGACTGTTGAAGCTTTCTTT.